This T cell receptor (beta chain) stems from a study of blood T cell repertoires in COVID-19. The V gene end was trimmed by 3 bases and the J gene end by 3 bases; junction bases not matched to a gene: 18. Germline assignment: CDR1 LGHDT and CDR2 YNNKEL (reference sequence). CDR3 size: 19 residues. The assay was immunoSEQ multiplex PCR, and TCRdb's table has in-frame clones only and misses some. The profile shows about 160,000 clones, 85% to 95% of them singletons. Source material: peripheral blood. This clonotype was obtained from a woman aged 45-65 years with acute or convalescent COVID-19. This chain links TRBV3-1 (or the pseudogene TRBV3-2) with TRBJ2-7; 9 nucleotides line up with TRBD2. CDR3 sequence reads: CASSHGRGHSSGDLYEQYF. DNA for the CDR3: TGTGCCAGCAGCCACGGTCGGGGGCACTCTAGCGGGGACCTCTACGAGCAGTACTTC.